This T cell receptor beta chain is from a study of CD8+ T cells in alopecia areata. Overall study: Treatment of the treated patients consisted of oral tofacitinib, 5 to 10 mg twice daily. Study conclusions and caveats: Normal scalp showed lower clonality than lesional scalp, especially alopecia totalis/universalis.

V lost 2 bases to trimming and J lost 4 bases, with 12 bases between them. Germline CDR1 reads GTSNPN; CDR2 reads SVGIG (reference sequence). CDR3 length: 13 amino acids. With respect to this clone: Its antigen is undetermined.

Isolated RNA was reverse transcribed into cDNA used as the sequencing template. Using immunoSEQ multiplex PCR, the repertoire was profiled, and TCRdb retains in-frame clones only, with some absent. The data contain 150,000 to 180,000 clones, 50% to 65% of them seen just once; the ten biggest clones take up 15% to 20%. From PBMCs, CD4+ and CD8+ T cells were sorted. This material consisted of CD8+ T cells sorted from blood, taken at week 0. The rearrangement links TRBV30 to TRBJ2-7; weak D call: TRBD1 (6 bases). The clonotype was recovered from a human donor with alopecia areata. The CDR3 is CAWSTLGAYEQYF. CDR3 coding DNA: TGTGCCTGGAGTACTCTGGGGGCTTACGAGCAGTACTTC.